This T cell receptor (beta chain) was sequenced in a study of cytotoxic CD8 clonotypes in ibrutinib-treated CLL. The targeted sequencing depth was 1 in 200,000 to 1 in 1 million T cells. Sequenced by immunoSEQ multiplex PCR; TCRdb stores in-frame clones only, minus some. The repertoire consists of about 15,000 clones, with around 81% occurring once and the leading ten covering more than 15%. The CDR3 loop spans 17 amino acids. Germline trimming cut 4 bases from V and 5 bases from J; bases unmatched to any gene: 14. Germline V lookup: CDR1 SGHTA, CDR2 FQGNSA. This clone was recorded a few times. This clonotype was sampled from a human donor with chronic lymphocytic leukemia. The V call is TRBV7-2, the J call TRBJ2-1; 7 bases are shared with TRBD2. The sequencing used PBMCs, collected before ibrutinib treatment. CDR3 DNA sequence: TGTGCCAGCAGCTCCCGGATCCGGCTAGCGGAAGACAATGAGCAGTTCTTC. It is translated as CASSSRIRLAEDNEQFF.